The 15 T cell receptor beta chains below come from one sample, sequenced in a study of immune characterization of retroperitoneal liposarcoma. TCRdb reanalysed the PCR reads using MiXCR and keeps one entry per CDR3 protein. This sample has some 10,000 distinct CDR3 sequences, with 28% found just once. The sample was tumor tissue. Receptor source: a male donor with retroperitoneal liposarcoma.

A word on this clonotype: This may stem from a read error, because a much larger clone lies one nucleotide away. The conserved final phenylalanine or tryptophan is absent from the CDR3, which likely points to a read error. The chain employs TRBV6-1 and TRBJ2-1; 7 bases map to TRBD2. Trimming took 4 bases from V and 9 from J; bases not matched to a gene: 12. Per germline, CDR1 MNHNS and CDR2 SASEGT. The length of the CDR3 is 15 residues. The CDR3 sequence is CASSVAAGEGIEQFL. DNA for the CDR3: TGTGCCAGCAGTGTTGCGGCGGGGGAAGGTATTGAGCAGTTCCTC.

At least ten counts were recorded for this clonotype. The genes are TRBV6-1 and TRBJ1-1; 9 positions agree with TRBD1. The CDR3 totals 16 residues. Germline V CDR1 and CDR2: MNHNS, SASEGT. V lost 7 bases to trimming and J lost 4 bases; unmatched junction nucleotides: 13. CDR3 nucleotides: TGTGCCAGCACCTCCGGGACAGGGTCTTTGGGCACTGAAGCTTTCTTT. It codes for CASTSGTGSLGTEAFF.

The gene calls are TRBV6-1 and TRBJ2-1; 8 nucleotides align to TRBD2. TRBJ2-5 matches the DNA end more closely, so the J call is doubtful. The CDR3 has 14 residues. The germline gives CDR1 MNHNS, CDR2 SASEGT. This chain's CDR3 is CATSGASGQETQYF. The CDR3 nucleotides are TGTGCCACCTCGGGGGCTAGCGGGCAAGAGACCCAGTACTTC.

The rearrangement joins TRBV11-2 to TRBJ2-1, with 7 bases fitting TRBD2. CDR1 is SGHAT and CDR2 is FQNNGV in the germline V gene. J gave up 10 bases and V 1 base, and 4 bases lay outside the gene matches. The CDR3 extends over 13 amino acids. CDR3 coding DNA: TGTGCCAGCAGCTTAGGACTAGCTGGCGAGCAGTTCTTC. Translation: CASSLGLAGEQFF.

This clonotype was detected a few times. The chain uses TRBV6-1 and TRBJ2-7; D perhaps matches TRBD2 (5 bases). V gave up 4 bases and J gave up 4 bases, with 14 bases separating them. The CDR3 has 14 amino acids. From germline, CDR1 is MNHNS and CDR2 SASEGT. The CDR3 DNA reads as TGTGCCAGCAGTGGGTACGCAGTAGCGTACGAGCAGTACTTC. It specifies CASSGYAVAYEQYF.

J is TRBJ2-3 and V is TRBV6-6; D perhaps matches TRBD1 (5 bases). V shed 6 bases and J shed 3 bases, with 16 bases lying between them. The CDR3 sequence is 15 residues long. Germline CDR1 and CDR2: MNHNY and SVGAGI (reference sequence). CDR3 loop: CASSLQGAETDTQYF. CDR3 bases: TGTGCCAGCAGCCTCCAAGGGGCGGAAACAGATACGCAGTATTTT.

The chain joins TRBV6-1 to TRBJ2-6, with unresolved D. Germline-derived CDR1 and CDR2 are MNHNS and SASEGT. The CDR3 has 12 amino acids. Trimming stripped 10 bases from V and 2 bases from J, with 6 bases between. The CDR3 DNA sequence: TGTGCCACTCGAACTGGGGCCAACGTCCTGACTTTC. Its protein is CATRTGANVLTF.

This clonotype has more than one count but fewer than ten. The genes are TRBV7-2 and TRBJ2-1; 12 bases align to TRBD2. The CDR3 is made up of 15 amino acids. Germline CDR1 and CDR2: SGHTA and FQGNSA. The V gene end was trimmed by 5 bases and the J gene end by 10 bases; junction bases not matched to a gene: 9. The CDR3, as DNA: TGTGCCAGCAGCCCGACTAGCGGGAGAGGGAACGAGCAGTTCTTC. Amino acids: CASSPTSGRGNEQFF. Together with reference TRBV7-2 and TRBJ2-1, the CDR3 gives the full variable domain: GAGVSQSPSNKVTEKGKDVELRCDPISGHTALYWYRQSLGQGLEFLIYFQGNSAPDKSGLPSDRFSAERTGGSVSTLTIQRTQQEDSAVYLCASSPTSGRGNEQFFGPGTRLTVL.

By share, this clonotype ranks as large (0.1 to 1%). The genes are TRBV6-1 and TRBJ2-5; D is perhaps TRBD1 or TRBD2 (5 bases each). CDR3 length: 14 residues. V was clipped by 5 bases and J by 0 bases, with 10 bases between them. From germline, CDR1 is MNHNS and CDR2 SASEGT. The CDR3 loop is CASSRDPDQETQYF. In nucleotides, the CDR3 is TGTGCCAGCAGTCGGGACCCTGACCAAGAGACCCAGTACTTC.

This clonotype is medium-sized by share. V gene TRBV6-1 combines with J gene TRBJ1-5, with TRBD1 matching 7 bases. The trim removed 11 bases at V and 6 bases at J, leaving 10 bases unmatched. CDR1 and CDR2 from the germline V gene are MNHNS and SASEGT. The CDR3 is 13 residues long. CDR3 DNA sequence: TGTGCCGTCGACAGGGAAAGAGTTCAGCCCCAGCATTTT. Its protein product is CAVDRERVQPQHF.

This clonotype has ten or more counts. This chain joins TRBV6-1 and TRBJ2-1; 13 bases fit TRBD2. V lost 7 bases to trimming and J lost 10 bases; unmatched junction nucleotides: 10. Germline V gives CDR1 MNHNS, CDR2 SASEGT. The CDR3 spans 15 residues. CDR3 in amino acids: CASTLRTSGSGEQFF. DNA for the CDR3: TGTGCCAGCACCCTAAGGACTAGCGGGAGTGGGGAGCAGTTCTTC.

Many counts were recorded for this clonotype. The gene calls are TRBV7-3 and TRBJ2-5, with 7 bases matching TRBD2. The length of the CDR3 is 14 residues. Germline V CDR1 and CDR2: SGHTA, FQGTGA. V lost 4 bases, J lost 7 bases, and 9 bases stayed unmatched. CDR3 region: CASSSWGGVGTQYF. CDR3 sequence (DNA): TGTGCCAGCAGCTCTTGGGGGGGGGTAGGGACCCAGTACTTC.

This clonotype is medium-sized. The CDR3 DNA is TGTGCCAGCATACCCTCCAGCGGGGCCAAGGCGCAGTTCTTC. This encodes CASIPSSGAKAQFF. This chain joins TRBV27 and TRBJ2-1; TRBD2 agrees at 7 bases. J lost 12 bases, V lost 7 bases, and 15 bases had no gene match. The CDR3 length is 14 residues. Germline CDR1 reads MNHEY; CDR2 reads SMNVEV (reference sequence).

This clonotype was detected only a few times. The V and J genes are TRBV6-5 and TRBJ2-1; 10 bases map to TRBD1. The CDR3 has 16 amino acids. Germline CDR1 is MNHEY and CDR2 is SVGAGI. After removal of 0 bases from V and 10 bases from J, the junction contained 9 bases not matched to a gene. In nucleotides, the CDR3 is TGTGCCAGCAGTTACTCCGTTTCGGGACAGGGGTCAGAGCAGTTCTTC. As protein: CASSYSVSGQGSEQFF.

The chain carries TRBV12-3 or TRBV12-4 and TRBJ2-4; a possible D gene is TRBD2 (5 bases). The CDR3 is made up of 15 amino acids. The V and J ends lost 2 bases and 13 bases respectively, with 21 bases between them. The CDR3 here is CASSLSGIAYNEQYF. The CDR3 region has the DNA TGTGCCAGCAGTTTATCGGGGATCGCCTACAATGAGCAGTACTTC.